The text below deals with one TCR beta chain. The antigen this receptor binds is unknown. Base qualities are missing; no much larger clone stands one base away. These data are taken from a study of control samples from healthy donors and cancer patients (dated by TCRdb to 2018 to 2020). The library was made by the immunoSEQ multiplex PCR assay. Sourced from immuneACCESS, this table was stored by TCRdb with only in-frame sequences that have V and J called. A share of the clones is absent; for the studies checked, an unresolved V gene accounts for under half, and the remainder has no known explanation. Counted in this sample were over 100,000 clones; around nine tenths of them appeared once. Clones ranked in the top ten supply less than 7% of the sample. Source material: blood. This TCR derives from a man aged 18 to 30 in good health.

The DNA reads TGTGCCAGCAGCCCCCCCGGGGACTATGGCTACACCTTC. This yields the protein CASSPPGDYGYTF. This sequence uses TRBV3-1 (or the pseudogene TRBV3-2) and TRBJ1-2, with an unclear D gene assignment. Between the V and J ends, shortened by 4 bases and 3 bases respectively, the junction contains 9 bases. From a lookup of the germline V gene (reference sequence), CDR1 and CDR2 are LGHDT and YNNKEL. From the cysteine through the phenylalanine, the CDR3 covers 13 amino acids. Of all the DNA, just the CDR3 is kept, 39 bases in frame from base 1.